This record covers a single T cell receptor (beta chain). Its antigen remains unidentified. This specimen belongs to a study of OX40 agonist ivuxolimab in advanced cancers. Study-level background: Every 2 weeks, patients received ivuxolimab intravenously, dosed at 0.01 to 10 mg/kg. Three individuals attained partial responses, comprising one hepatocellular carcinoma case and two cutaneous melanoma cases. General study points: Clonal expansion by week 6 occurred in CD4+ and CD8+ blood T cells (at 0.1 to 3.0 mg/kg).

The method was immunoSEQ multiplex PCR; TCRdb's version includes in-frame clones alone and lacks a portion of them. Of roughly 64,000 clones in the sample, roughly 80% are singletons; the top ten hold about 2.5%. The germline V gene encodes CDR1 PRHDT and CDR2 FYEKMQ (reference sequence). This CDR3 is built from 13 residues. Trimming took off 5 bases at V and 2 bases at J, with 10 bases between the two ends. Systemic immunosuppression or a history of autoimmune disease excluded patients. The receptor was isolated from an adult with an advanced solid tumor such as melanoma, head and neck, liver or kidney cancer. The source material was CD4+ or CD8+ T cells sorted from blood, sampled in a trial of the OX40 agonist ivuxolimab. This chain connects TRBV13 to TRBJ2-7, with D perhaps TRBD1 (6 bases). CDR3 sequence (DNA): TGTGCCAGCAGCCGCAGGGGCCCCTACGAGCAGTACTTC. It translates to CASSRRGPYEQYF. Full variable domain (remainder filled in from reference TRBV13 and TRBJ2-7): AAGVIQSPRHLIKEKRETATLKCYPIPRHDTVYWYQQGPGQDPQFLISFYEKMQSDKGSIPDRFSAQQFSDYHSELNMSSLELGDSALYFCASSRRGPYEQYFGPGTRLTVT.